Below, 10 T cell receptor beta chains from the same sample are listed, as sequenced in a study of cytomegalovirus exposure and HLA in healthy donors. PCR was performed using 60 Vbeta and 13 Jbeta primers. The data were produced by immunoSEQ multiplex PCR, yet TCRdb's version contains in-frame clones alone and is incomplete. The sample shows about 110,000 clones, 82% of them seen only once. The source material was PBMCs. The receptors come from a young man in good health and CMV-seropositive.

The chain carries TRBV18 and TRBJ1-1; unclear D gene. The germline gives CDR1 KGHSH, CDR2 LQKENI. Trimming cost V 0 bases and J 3 bases, with 14 bases left between them. The CDR3 has 16 residues. The CDR3 coding sequence is TGTGCCAGCTCACCACCTCTCGCCGGCGGCGACACTGAAGCTTTCTTT. Residues: CASSPPLAGGDTEAFF.

This clone was seen only once. Compared with germline, one end of the junction differs, possibly owing to a read error. V gene TRBV7-9 combines with J gene TRBJ1-6, with D perhaps matching TRBD1 (6 bases). This CDR3 spans 15 amino acids. In germline, CDR1 is SEHNR, CDR2 FQNEAQ (reference sequence). The CDR3 reads CSSSRSGQINSPLHF. The CDR3 nucleotides are TGTTCCAGCAGCAGATCGGGACAAATTAATTCACCCCTCCACTTT.

J is TRBJ1-1 and V is TRBV5-1, with TRBD1 identical over 7 bases. The CDR3 spans 14 residues. V gave up 4 bases and J gave up 0 bases; unmatched junction bases: 3. Germline V CDR1 and CDR2: SGHRS, YFSETQ. CDR3: CASSMGQLNTEAFF. CDR3 nucleotide sequence: TGCGCCAGCAGCATGGGACAGTTGAACACTGAAGCTTTCTTT.

V gene TRBV11-3 combines with J gene TRBJ1-1; D ambiguous. This CDR3 has 14 residues. The ends were cut back, 1 base at V and 7 bases at J, with 13 bases in the middle. Germline CDR1 is SGHNT and CDR2 is YENEEA. The CDR3: CASSLAVAAREAFF. DNA for the CDR3: TGTGCCAGCAGCTTAGCCGTGGCGGCCCGTGAAGCTTTCTTT.

This clone was picked up one time. This chain joins TRBV14 and TRBJ2-2; D is ambiguous. The CDR3 extends over 12 amino acids. Germline CDR1 SGHDN, CDR2 FVKESK. With 4 bases removed from V and 7 bases from J, the gap between germline ends came to 7 bases. CDR3 coding DNA: TGTGCCAGCAGCCGCGTGAGCGGGGAGCTGTTTTTT. Translating gives CASSRVSGELFF.

The chain has TRBV9 and TRBJ2-1; the match to TRBD2 covers 10 bases. This CDR3 spans 17 amino acids. After removal of 4 bases from V and 0 bases from J, the junction contained 7 bases not matched to a gene. Germline lookup yields CDR1 SGDLS and CDR2 YYNGEE. The CDR3 DNA follows: TGTGCCAGCAGCTCGGGGCAGCGGGGGGGCTCCTACAATGAGCAGTTCTTC. Amino acids: CASSSGQRGGSYNEQFF.

V gene TRBV6-5 combines with J gene TRBJ1-3, with D perhaps TRBD1 (5 bases). The CDR3 loop spans 14 amino acids. Trimming took 10 bases from V and 2 from J, leaving 15 bases between them. Germline-derived CDR1 and CDR2 are MNHEY and SVGAGI. DNA for the CDR3: TGTGCCACCAATCTCGACAGTCCTGGAAACACCATATATTTT. It codes for CATNLDSPGNTIYF.

V and J are TRBV10-3 and TRBJ1-1, with D possibly TRBD1 on 6 matching bases. The V gene lost 6 bases and the J gene lost 2 bases, with 13 bases spanning the gap. Per the germline V gene, CDR1 is ENHRY and CDR2 is SYGVKD. The length of the CDR3 is 14 residues. The CDR3 region is CAIRMTGKNTEAFF. CDR3 in DNA: TGTGCCATCAGGATGACAGGTAAAAACACTGAAGCTTTCTTT.

In its sample, this clone was seen once. This chain connects TRBV18 to TRBJ2-1; the match to TRBD1 covers 9 bases. This CDR3 is 16 amino acids long. V shed 2 bases, J shed 9 bases, and the junction held 11 bases outside the gene matches. CDR1 and CDR2 (germline): KGHSH, LQKENI. This CDR3 reads CASSPSGTGQFGEQFF. As DNA, the CDR3 is TGTGCCAGCTCACCATCCGGGACAGGGCAATTTGGTGAGCAGTTCTTC. Filled out from reference TRBV18 and TRBJ2-1, the complete variable domain reads NAGVMQNPRHLVRRRGQEARLRCSPMKGHSHVYWYRQLPEEGLKFMVYLQKENIIDESGMPKERFSAEFPKEGPSILRIQQVVRGDSAAYFCASSPSGTGQFGEQFFGPGTRLTVL.

The chain has TRBV5-8 and TRBJ1-5; D gene unclear. The CDR3 runs to 13 residues. CDR1 is SGHTS, CDR2 YDEGEE, per germline. Trimming removed 5 bases from V and 3 bases from J, with 9 bases in between. The CDR3 here is CASSPGFNQPQHF. The CDR3 DNA follows: TGTGCCAGCAGTCCGGGTTTCAATCAGCCCCAGCATTTT.